Sequencing of this TCR beta chain was carried out in a study of shared clonotypes between healthy human individuals. Turning to the study itself: Three plates each covered CD4 naive and memory; CD8 naive two, CD8 memory one. Findings of the study overall: Researchers sampled only blood; tissue repertoires likely differ.

DNA at 200 ng, 30,000 or so T cell genomes, went into sorted-subset replicate PCRs. The repertoire was sequenced with immunoSEQ multiplex PCR; TCRdb's copy has only in-frame clones and lacks some. The sample lists around 1,000,000 clones, 70% to 85% occurring once. Comments on this clone: The antigen remains undetermined.

The sequenced sample consisted of memory CD4+ T cells from PBMCs. Subset reported: CD45RA-negative fraction. This clonotype originated in a man between 18 and 35 years old in good health. Some clones in this sample may be carry-over from other donors' samples.

CDR3 sequence reads: CARSFQGTNSNQPQHF. As DNA, the CDR3 is TGTGCCAGAAGCTTTCAGGGGACTAATAGCAATCAGCCCCAGCATTTT. This chain links TRBV5-3 with TRBJ1-5; the D gene is possibly TRBD1 (6 bases). TRBV5-3 falls under the ORF class, with uncertain function. The CDR3 contains 16 residues. The V end was cut by 2 bases, the J end by 0 bases, with 12 bases between.